The entry that follows covers one TCR beta chain sequence. The entry originates in a study of yellow fever vaccine responses in identical twins. Trimming left V 1 base short and J 4 bases short, with 14 bases between. Germline V gene lookup returns CDR1 LGHDT and CDR2 YNNKEL (reference sequence). The CDR3 consists of 16 residues. TCRdb fed the RT-PCR reads into MiXCR, producing one record per CDR3 protein. Among 20,000 or so distinct CDR3 sequences listed, over 65% were seen once. This sequence originates from a woman in her late teens or twenties who received the yellow fever vaccine. This rearrangement joins TRBV3-1 to TRBJ2-1; TRBD2 is a possible D gene (5 bases). Sequencing was performed on T cells from blood (PBMCs), unsorted or a sorted subset (not recorded which), taken before or after yellow fever vaccination (not recorded which). As DNA, the CDR3 is TGTGCCAGCAGCCAAGGCACTAGTGTAATGTACAATGAGCAGTTCTTC. This codes for CASSQGTSVMYNEQFF.